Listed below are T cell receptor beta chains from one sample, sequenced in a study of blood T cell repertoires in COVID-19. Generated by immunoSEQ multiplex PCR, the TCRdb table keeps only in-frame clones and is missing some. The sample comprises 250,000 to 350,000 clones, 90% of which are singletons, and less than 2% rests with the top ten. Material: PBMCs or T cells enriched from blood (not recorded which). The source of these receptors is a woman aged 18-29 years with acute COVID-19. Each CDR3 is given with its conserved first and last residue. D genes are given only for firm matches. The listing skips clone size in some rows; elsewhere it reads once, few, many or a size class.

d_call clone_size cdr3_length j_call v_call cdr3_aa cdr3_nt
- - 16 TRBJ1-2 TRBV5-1 CASSYTVGALDYGYTF TGCGCCAGCAGTTATACCGTAGGAGCGTTGGACTATGGCTACACCTTC
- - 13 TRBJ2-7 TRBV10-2 CASTPGLAYEQYF TGCGCCAGCACCCCAGGACTCGCCTACGAGCAGTACTTC
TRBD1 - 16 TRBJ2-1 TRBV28 CASSFYGTGRYNEQFF TGTGCCAGCAGTTTCTACGGGACAGGAAGGTACAATGAGCAGTTCTTC
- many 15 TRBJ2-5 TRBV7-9 CASSLTGIYQETQYF TGTGCCAGCAGCCTAACGGGAATTTACCAAGAGACCCAGTACTTC
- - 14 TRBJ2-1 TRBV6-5 CASSRLGSYNEQFF TGTGCCAGCAGCCGACTGGGCTCCTACAATGAGCAGTTCTTC
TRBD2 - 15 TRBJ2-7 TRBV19 CASQLTSGPSYEQYF TGTGCCAGCCAGCTAACTAGCGGTCCCTCCTACGAGCAGTACTTC
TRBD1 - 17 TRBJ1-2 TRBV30 CAWSVVQGRINLHGYTF TGTGCCTGGAGTGTCGTACAGGGGCGCATCAATTTACATGGCTACACCTTC
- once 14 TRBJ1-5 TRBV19 CASSMRGMNQPQHF TGTGCCAGTAGTATGAGGGGGATGAATCAGCCCCAGCATTTT
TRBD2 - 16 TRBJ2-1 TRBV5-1 CASSSSSGSTYNEQFF TGCGCCAGCAGCTCTTCTAGCGGGAGCACCTACAATGAGCAGTTCTTC
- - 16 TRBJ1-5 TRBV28 CASSLSDRPTNQPQHF TGTGCCAGCAGTTTATCCGACAGGCCAACCAACCAGCCCCAGCATTTT
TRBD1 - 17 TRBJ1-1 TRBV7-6 CASSSGTGVGMNTEAFF TGTGCCAGCAGCTCTGGGACAGGGGTGGGGATGAACACTGAAGCTTTCTTT
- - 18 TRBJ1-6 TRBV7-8 CASSLKLVRSGYNSPLHF TGTGCCAGCAGCTTAAAGTTGGTCAGGTCGGGGTATAATTCACCCCTCCACTTT
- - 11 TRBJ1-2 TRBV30 CAWNEGYGYTF TGTGCCTGGAACGAGGGTTATGGCTACACCTTC
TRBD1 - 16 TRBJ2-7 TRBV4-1 CASSHLIRDSTYEQYF TGCGCCAGCAGCCACCTCATCCGGGACAGTACCTACGAGCAGTACTTC
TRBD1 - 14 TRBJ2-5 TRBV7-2 CASSSTGWGETQYF TGTGCCAGCAGCTCGACAGGGTGGGGAGAGACCCAGTACTTC
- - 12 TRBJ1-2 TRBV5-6 CASSYGVYGYTF TGTGCCAGCAGCTACGGGGTCTATGGCTACACCTTC
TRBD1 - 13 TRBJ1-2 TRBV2 CASIGTDRYGYTF TGTGCCAGCATAGGGACAGACCGCTATGGCTACACCTTC
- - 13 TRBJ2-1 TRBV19 CASSTITDNEQFF TGTGCCAGTAGTACCATTACTGACAATGAGCAGTTCTTC
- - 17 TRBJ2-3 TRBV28 CASRPSGLDLNPHTQYF TGTGCCAGCAGACCCTCGGGACTCGACCTAAATCCACATACGCAGTATTTT
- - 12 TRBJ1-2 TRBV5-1 CASSLGQYGYTF TGCGCCAGCAGCTTGGGTCAATATGGCTACACCTTC
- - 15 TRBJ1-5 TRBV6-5 CASSYSFQNNQPQHF TGTGCCAGCAGTTACTCGTTTCAGAACAATCAGCCCCAGCATTTT
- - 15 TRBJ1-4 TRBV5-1 CASSLGVGDNEKLFF TGCGCCAGCAGCTTAGGGGTTGGGGATAATGAAAAACTGTTTTTT
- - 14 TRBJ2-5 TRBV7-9 CASSLVLEEETQYF TGTGCCAGCAGCTTAGTTCTAGAAGAGGAGACCCAGTACTTC
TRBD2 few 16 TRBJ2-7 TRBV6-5 CASSFGSSGNFYEQYF TGTGCCAGCAGTTTTGGGTCTAGCGGGAATTTCTACGAGCAGTACTTC
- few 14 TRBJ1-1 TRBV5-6 CASSLGQGLTEAFF TGTGCCAGCAGCTTGGGGCAGGGCTTGACTGAAGCTTTCTTT
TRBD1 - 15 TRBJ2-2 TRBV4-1 CASRSPGQGFGELFF TGCGCCAGCAGAAGTCCGGGACAGGGGTTCGGGGAGCTGTTTTTT
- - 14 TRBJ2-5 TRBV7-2 CASSRGRVGETQYF TGTGCCAGCAGCCGGGGTAGGGTGGGAGAGACCCAGTACTTC
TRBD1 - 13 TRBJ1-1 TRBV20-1 CSASGQVNTEAFF TGCAGTGCTAGTGGACAGGTGAACACTGAAGCTTTCTTT
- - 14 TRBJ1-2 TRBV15 CATSRDEQNYGYTF TGTGCCACCAGCAGAGATGAGCAAAACTATGGCTACACCTTC
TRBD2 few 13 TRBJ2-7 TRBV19 CASRLAGLDEQYF TGTGCCAGTAGGCTAGCGGGACTGGACGAGCAGTACTTC
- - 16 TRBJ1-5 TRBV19 CASTPSGGGKDQPQHF TGTGCCAGTACACCTTCGGGTGGAGGCAAAGATCAGCCCCAGCATTTT